These 30 T cell receptor beta chains share one sample of origin, sequenced in a study of CD8+CD57+ T cells in acquired aplastic anemia. CDR3 and TCR beta VDJ profiling relied on genomic DNA as the template. TCRdb re-called the reads with MiXCR, one entry per CDR3 protein. The sample yields under 200,000 distinct CDR3 sequences, under 75% seen once. Sequencing was done on a sample of sorted CD4+, CD8+, or CD8+CD57+ T cells (not recorded which) from PBMCs. These receptors were obtained from a human donor in good health.

This clonotype was counted at least ten times. The genes are TRBV14 and TRBJ2-1; 9 nucleotides align to TRBD2. Germline loops: CDR1 SGHDN, CDR2 FVKESK. V trimming: 4 bases; J trimming: 0 bases; junction bases outside the gene matches: 1. CDR3 size: 15 residues. CDR3 DNA sequence: TGTGCCAGCAGCCTTAGCGGGAGCTCCTACAATGAGCAGTTCTTC. As protein: CASSLSGSSYNEQFF. The entire variable domain, with the rest obtained from reference TRBV14 and TRBJ2-1, is as follows: EAGVTQFPSHSVIEKGQTVTLRCDPISGHDNLYWYRRVMGKEIKFLLHFVKESKQDESGMPNNRFLAERTGGTYSTLKVQPAELEDSGVYFCASSLSGSSYNEQFFGPGTRLTVL.

The chain links TRBV29-1 to TRBJ1-1; 8 nucleotides agree with TRBD1. The CDR3 loop spans 12 amino acids. The trim removed 6 bases at V and 7 bases at J, leaving 7 bases unmatched. Germline CDR1 is SQVTM and CDR2 is ANQGSEA. The CDR3 loop reads CSVQTGEGEAFF. Written as DNA, the CDR3 is TGCAGCGTACAGACAGGGGAAGGTGAAGCTTTCTTT.

The chain couples TRBV14 to TRBJ1-2; D not certain. With 1 base removed from V and 2 bases from J, the gap between germline ends came to 5 bases. The CDR3 sequence is 13 residues long. Germline V CDR1 and CDR2: SGHDN, FVKESK. CDR3 loop: CASSQALNYGYTF. CDR3 nucleotides: TGTGCCAGCAGCCAAGCATTAAACTATGGCTACACCTTC.

This chain connects TRBV2 to TRBJ1-2; possibly TRBD1 for D (6 bases). Per germline, CDR1 SNHLY and CDR2 FYNNEI. V shed 11 bases and J shed 0 bases, with 19 bases lying between them. The CDR3 consists of 15 residues. CDR3 DNA sequence: TGTGCCGGGAGAGGGGGGATGGGGACTAACTATGGCTACACCTTC. Protein product: CAGRGGMGTNYGYTF.

Here the CDR3 DNA reads TGTGCCAGCAGCCAAGGGGGACTAGCGGGAGTAGAGCAGTTCTTC. The encoded protein is CASSQGGLAGVEQFF. The chain combines TRBV3-1 with TRBJ2-1; 14 bases agree with TRBD2. Germline lookup yields CDR1 LGHDT and CDR2 YNNKEL (reference sequence). The CDR3 is 15 residues long. The junction had 3 bases not matched to a gene; V was cut back by 1 base and J by 10 bases.

This clonotype was seen repeatedly, ten times or more. The gene calls are TRBV20-1 and TRBJ2-7, with D uncertain. Trimming shortened V by 4 bases and J by 1 base, and 8 bases separated the two germline ends. The CDR3 totals 12 residues. Per germline, CDR1 DFQATT and CDR2 SNEGSKA (reference sequence). CDR3 sequence: CSAKGSSYEQYF. The CDR3 DNA is TGCAGTGCTAAGGGCAGTTCCTACGAGCAGTACTTC.

The chain carries TRBV5-1 and TRBJ2-5; D unclear. Trimming stripped 5 bases from V and 4 bases from J, with 9 bases between. The CDR3 has 12 amino acids. CDR1 is SGHRS and CDR2 is YFSETQ in the germline V gene. The CDR3 bases are TGCGCCAGCAGAAAGACTGGAGAGACCCAGTACTTC. Its protein product is CASRKTGETQYF.

This chain links TRBV20-1 with TRBJ2-7; TRBD1 matches at 11 bases. Germline trimming cut 3 bases from V and 2 bases from J; bases unmatched to any gene: 6. CDR1 is DFQATT and CDR2 is SNEGSKA in the germline V gene (reference sequence). The CDR3 has 15 amino acids. CDR3 region: CSAREGGQGAYEQYF. The CDR3 bases are TGCAGTGCTAGGGAGGGGGGACAGGGGGCCTACGAGCAGTACTTC.

The chain carries TRBV4-2 and TRBJ1-1; TRBD1 is a possible D gene (5 bases). The CDR3 runs to 15 residues. Deletions cut 5 bases from V and 2 bases from J, with 15 bases between. CDR1 is LGHNA and CDR2 is YNFKEQ in the germline V gene. The CDR3 is CASSVVGTPNTEAFF. CDR3 nucleotide sequence: TGTGCCAGCAGCGTAGTGGGGACGCCTAACACTGAAGCTTTCTTT.

This rearrangement joins TRBV19 to TRBJ2-1, with TRBD2 identical over 10 bases. Unmatched junction bases numbered 2, after V lost 9 bases and J lost 6 bases. Germline V gene data show CDR1 as LNHDA and CDR2 as SQIVND (reference sequence). The length of the CDR3 is 12 residues. Here the CDR3 reads CASRTSGNEQFF. In nucleotides, the CDR3 is TGTGCCAGCAGGACTAGCGGCAATGAGCAGTTCTTC.

This clonotype was observed at least ten times. The chain is built from TRBV5-1 and TRBJ1-4, with TRBD1 as a possible D gene (5 bases). CDR1 SGHRS and CDR2 YFSETQ come from the germline V gene. There are 15 residues in the CDR3. V shed 2 bases and J shed 7 bases, with 15 bases lying between them. The CDR3 sequence: CASSFTGASVEKLFF. The CDR3 DNA sequence: TGCGCCAGCAGCTTTACCGGGGCGTCTGTTGAAAAACTGTTTTTT.

The V gene is TRBV24-1, the J gene TRBJ2-3; D gene uncertain. Germline V gene data show CDR1 as KGHDR and CDR2 as SFDVKD. The ends were cut back, 3 bases at V and 6 bases at J, with 9 bases in the middle. This CDR3 region has 13 residues. CDR3 sequence: CATSDVVADTQYF. In DNA form, the CDR3 reads TGTGCCACCAGTGATGTAGTAGCTGATACGCAGTATTTT.

The V call is TRBV5-1, the J call TRBJ1-1, with 7 nucleotides matching TRBD1. Germline CDR1 and CDR2: SGHRS and YFSETQ. The CDR3 totals 14 residues. Germline trimming cut 2 bases from V and 3 bases from J; bases unmatched to any gene: 4. The CDR3 sequence: CASSLPGGYTEAFF. DNA for the CDR3: TGCGCCAGCAGCTTACCAGGGGGTTACACTGAAGCTTTCTTT.

A single count supports this clonotype. CDR3 DNA: TGTGCCAGCAGCGTGTGGCTATCTAGCACAGATACGCAGTATTTT. It yields the protein CASSVWLSSTDTQYF. This chain joins TRBV11-2 and TRBJ2-3; D unclear. V was cut by 5 bases and J by 0 bases, with 12 bases left in between. There are 15 residues in the CDR3. Germline V gene data show CDR1 as SGHAT and CDR2 as FQNNGV. Full variable domain (remainder filled in from reference TRBV11-2 and TRBJ2-3): EAGVAQSPRYKIIEKRQSVAFWCNPISGHATLYWYQQILGQGPKLLIQFQNNGVVDDSQLPKDRFSAERLKGVDSTLKIQPAKLEDSAVYLCASSVWLSSTDTQYFGPGTRLTVL.

This chain uses TRBV20-1 with TRBJ1-1, with D possibly matching TRBD1 (6 bases). CDR3 length equals 15 residues. The germline CDR1 and CDR2 sequences are DFQATT and SNEGSKA (reference sequence). The V gene lost 1 base and the J gene lost 5 bases, with 17 bases spanning the gap. CDR3 loop: CSARALQGGKTEAFF. The CDR3 bases are TGCAGTGCTAGAGCCTTACAGGGCGGGAAGACTGAAGCTTTCTTT.

This chain connects TRBV20-1 to TRBJ2-7; D remains unclear. The CDR3 has 11 amino acids. Germline V gene data show CDR1 as DFQATT and CDR2 as SNEGSKA (reference sequence). Deletions cut 2 bases from V and 4 bases from J, with 6 bases between. The CDR3 protein is CSARIRYEQYF. For the CDR3, the DNA is TGCAGTGCTAGAATCCGGTACGAGCAGTACTTC.

The V gene is TRBV20-1, the J gene TRBJ2-5, with TRBD2 matching over 7 bases. Trimming removed 0 bases from V and 4 bases from J; junction bases left unmatched: 11. Germline V gene data show CDR1 as DFQATT and CDR2 as SNEGSKA (reference sequence). This CDR3 is built from 16 residues. DNA of the CDR3: TGCAGTGCTAGAGATCGGCGAGCGGGAAGGCGAGAGACCCAGTACTTC. It is translated as CSARDRRAGRRETQYF.

V usage is TRBV20-1 and J usage is TRBJ2-7; perhaps TRBD1 as D (7 bases). Germline loops: CDR1 DFQATT, CDR2 SNEGSKA (reference sequence). V was clipped by 5 bases and J by 6 bases, with 29 bases between them. CDR3 size: 17 residues. The CDR3 sequence: CSAYSPRLQGVGGEQYF. The CDR3 DNA sequence: TGCAGTGCTTATTCCCCCCGCCTTCAGGGGGTGGGAGGCGAGCAGTACTTC.

The chain combines TRBV15 with TRBJ2-7; D ambiguous. The CDR3 consists of 15 residues. V lost 0 bases to trimming and J lost 1 base, with 10 bases between them. Germline V CDR1 and CDR2: LNHNV, YYDKDF (reference sequence). CDR3 DNA: TGTGCCACCAGCAGAGATCGCGGAGCTTCCTACGAGCAGTACTTC. Translation gives CATSRDRGASYEQYF.

The chain is built from TRBV10-2 and TRBJ1-3, with a tentative D call TRBD1 (5 bases). Trimming removed 3 bases at V and 3 bases at J, with 9 bases between. The length of the CDR3 is 14 residues. The V gene's germline CDR1 is WSHSY and CDR2 SAAADI. The CDR3 sequence: CASSEGVGGNTIYF. CDR3 bases: TGCGCCAGCAGTGAAGGGGTTGGTGGAAACACCATATATTTT.

The chain uses TRBV24-1 and TRBJ2-7; tentatively, D is TRBD1 (6 bases). This CDR3 contains 16 residues. The ends were cut back, 5 bases at V and 3 bases at J, with 19 bases in the middle. Germline V gene sequence: CDR1 KGHDR, CDR2 SFDVKD. Here the CDR3 reads CATSAPSETGFYEQYF. The CDR3 DNA reads TGTGCCACCAGTGCCCCTTCTGAGACAGGCTTCTACGAGCAGTACTTC.

This clonotype is a singleton in its sample. The chain recombines TRBV7-9 with TRBJ2-7; the match to TRBD1 covers 10 bases. The CDR3 has 15 amino acids. The germline CDR1 and CDR2 sequences are SEHNR and FQNEAQ (reference sequence). The trim removed 2 bases at V and 5 bases at J, leaving 6 bases unmatched. The CDR3 reads CASSLPTGGEDEQYF. CDR3 nucleotide sequence: TGTGCCAGCAGCTTACCGACAGGGGGCGAAGACGAGCAGTACTTC. The variable domain in full, completed from reference TRBV7-9 and TRBJ2-7, reads DTGVSQNPRHKITKRGQNVTFRCDPISEHNRLYWYRQTLGQGPEFLTYFQNEAQLEKSRLLSDRFSAERPKGSFSTLEIQRTEQGDSAMYLCASSLPTGGEDEQYFGPGTRLTVT.

This clonotype has just a few counts. J is TRBJ2-3 and V is TRBV10-2; 7 bases are a match to TRBD2. This CDR3 is 15 amino acids long. V dropped 0 bases and J dropped 6; count of bases not matched to a gene: 6. Germline V lookup: CDR1 WSHSY, CDR2 SAAADI. CDR3 sequence reads: CASSESLSGMDTQYF. The CDR3 coding sequence is TGCGCCAGCAGTGAGTCTCTCAGCGGGATGGATACGCAGTATTTT.

This clonotype was counted only a few times. V gene TRBV24-1 combines with J gene TRBJ2-5, with 15 nucleotides matching TRBD2. Trimming cost V 3 bases and J 10 bases; bases outside gene matches: 8. CDR1 and CDR2 from the germline V gene are KGHDR and SFDVKD. The CDR3 runs to 16 residues. The CDR3 loop is CATSDPAGTSGRIQYF. The CDR3 DNA follows: TGTGCCACCAGTGATCCTGCCGGGACTAGCGGGAGGATCCAGTACTTC.

This clonotype showed up just a few times. A much larger clone is a single base away; this may be a read error. V is TRBV29-1 and J is TRBJ1-1; D gene ambiguous. The CDR3 runs to 15 residues. Germline loops: CDR1 SQVTM, CDR2 ANQGSEA. CDR3 bases: TGCAGCGTTGAACCCCAGATGAAACACACCTCTGAAGTTTTCTTT. Protein: CSVEPQMKHTSEVFF.

The chain employs TRBV14 and TRBJ1-2; D is undetermined. CDR3 length: 12 amino acids. Germline V lookup: CDR1 SGHDN, CDR2 FVKESK. The V and J ends lost 2 bases and 3 bases respectively, with 4 bases between them. CDR3 amino acids: CASSQNYYGYTF. In DNA form, the CDR3 reads TGTGCCAGCAGCCAAAATTACTATGGCTACACCTTC.

This clonotype came up many times. V and J are TRBV29-1 and TRBJ2-1; 12 bases match TRBD2. V lost 6 bases, J lost 6 bases, and 15 bases stayed unmatched. Germline V lookup: CDR1 SQVTM, CDR2 ANQGSEA. The CDR3 consists of 17 residues. In nucleotides, the CDR3 is TGCAGCGTGATTAGACTAGCGGGAGTTCCGTTTGCCAATGAGCAGTTCTTC. Translation: CSVIRLAGVPFANEQFF.

This clonotype was recorded many times. This chain uses TRBV29-1 with TRBJ2-7, with D possibly TRBD2 on 5 matching bases. The V gene's germline CDR1 is SQVTM and CDR2 ANQGSEA. With 4 bases removed from V and 2 bases from J, the gap between germline ends came to 27 bases. There are 18 residues in the CDR3. The CDR3 region has the DNA TGCAGCGTTGTAGGAGAAGGTTGGAGCGGTTCCTATCCCTACGAGCAGTACTTC. Amino acid sequence: CSVVGEGWSGSYPYEQYF.

There are a few counts of this clonotype. A much larger clonotype is one base distant, so this may be a read error. The chain combines TRBV12-3 or TRBV12-4 with TRBJ2-1; D is perhaps TRBD1 or TRBD2 (5 bases each). CDR3 length equals 14 residues. Trimming removed 5 bases from V and 5 bases from J, with 13 bases in between. As DNA, the CDR3 is TGTGCCAGCAGTCCGGGACGGGATAACAATGAGCAGTTCTTC. Translation gives CASSPGRDNNEQFF.

This sequence joins TRBV5-1 and TRBJ2-7; D call uncertain. The V gene's germline CDR1 is SGHRS and CDR2 YFSETQ. CDR3 length: 14 amino acids. The ends were cut back, 4 bases at V and 1 base at J, with 12 bases in the middle. The CDR3 DNA follows: TGCGCCAGCAGCCAGCCCGGACGGTCCTACGAGCAGTACTTC. Translating it yields CASSQPGRSYEQYF.